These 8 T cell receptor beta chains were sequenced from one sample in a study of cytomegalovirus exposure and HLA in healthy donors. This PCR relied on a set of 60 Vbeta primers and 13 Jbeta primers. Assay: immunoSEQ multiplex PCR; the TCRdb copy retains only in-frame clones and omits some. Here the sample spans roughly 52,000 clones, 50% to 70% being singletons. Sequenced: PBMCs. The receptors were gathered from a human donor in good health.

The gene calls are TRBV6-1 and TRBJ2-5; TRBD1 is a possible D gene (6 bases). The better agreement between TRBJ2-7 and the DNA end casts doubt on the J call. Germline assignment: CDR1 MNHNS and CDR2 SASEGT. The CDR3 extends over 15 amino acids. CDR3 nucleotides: TGTGCCAGCAGTGACAGGGGAAATGGGGGCTACGAGCAGTACTTC. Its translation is CASSDRGNGGYEQYF.

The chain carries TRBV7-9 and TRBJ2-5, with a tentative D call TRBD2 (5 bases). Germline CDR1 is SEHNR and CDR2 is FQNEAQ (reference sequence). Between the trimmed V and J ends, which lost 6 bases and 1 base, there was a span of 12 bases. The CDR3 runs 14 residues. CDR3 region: CASRSGKFQETQYF. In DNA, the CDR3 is TGTGCCAGCAGGAGCGGAAAGTTCCAAGAGACCCAGTACTTC.

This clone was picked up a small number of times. CDR3 protein: CASSLQAYTGELFF. The CDR3 bases are TGCGCCAGCAGCTTACAGGCATACACCGGGGAGCTGTTTTTT. V is TRBV5-1 and J is TRBJ2-2; a weak D match, TRBD1 (5 bases). This CDR3 region has 14 residues. Germline CDR1 reads SGHRS; CDR2 reads YFSETQ. V was cut by 2 bases and J by 3 bases, with 8 bases left in between.

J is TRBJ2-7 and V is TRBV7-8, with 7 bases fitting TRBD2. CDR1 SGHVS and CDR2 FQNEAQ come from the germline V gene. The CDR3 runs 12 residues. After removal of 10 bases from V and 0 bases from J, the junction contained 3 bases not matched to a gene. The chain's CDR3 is CATTGGSYEQYF. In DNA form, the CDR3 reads TGTGCCACCACGGGAGGCTCCTACGAGCAGTACTTC.

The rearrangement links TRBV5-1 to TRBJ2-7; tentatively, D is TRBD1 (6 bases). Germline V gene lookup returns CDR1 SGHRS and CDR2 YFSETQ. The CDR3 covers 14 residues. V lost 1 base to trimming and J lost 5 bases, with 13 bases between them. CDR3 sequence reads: CASSLSQGTHEQYF. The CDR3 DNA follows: TGCGCCAGCAGCTTGTCACAGGGCACACACGAGCAGTACTTC. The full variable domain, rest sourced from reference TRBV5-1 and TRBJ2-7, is KAGVTQTPRYLIKTRGQQVTLSCSPISGHRSVSWYQQTPGQGLQFLFEYFSETQRNKGNFPGRFSGRQFSNSRSEMNVSTLELGDSALYLCASSLSQGTHEQYFGPGTRLTVT.

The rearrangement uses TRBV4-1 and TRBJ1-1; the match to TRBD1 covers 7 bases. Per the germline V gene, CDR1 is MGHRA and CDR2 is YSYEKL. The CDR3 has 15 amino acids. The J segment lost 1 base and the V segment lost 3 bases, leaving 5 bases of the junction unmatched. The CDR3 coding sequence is TGCGCCAGCAGCCATTCTTACAGGGGGAACACTGAAGCTTTCTTT. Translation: CASSHSYRGNTEAFF.

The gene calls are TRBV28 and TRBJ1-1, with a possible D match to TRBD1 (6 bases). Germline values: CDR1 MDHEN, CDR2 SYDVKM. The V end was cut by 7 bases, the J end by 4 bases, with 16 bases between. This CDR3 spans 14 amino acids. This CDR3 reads CASNRDNPGTEAFF. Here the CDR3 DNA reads TGTGCCAGCAACCGGGACAACCCTGGCACTGAAGCTTTCTTT.

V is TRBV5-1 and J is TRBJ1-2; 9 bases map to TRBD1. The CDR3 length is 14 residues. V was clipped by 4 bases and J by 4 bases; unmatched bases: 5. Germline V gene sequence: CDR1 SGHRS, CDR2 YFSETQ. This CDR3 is CASSLGQGSYGYTF. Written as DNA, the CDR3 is TGCGCCAGCAGCCTGGGACAGGGAAGCTATGGCTACACCTTC.